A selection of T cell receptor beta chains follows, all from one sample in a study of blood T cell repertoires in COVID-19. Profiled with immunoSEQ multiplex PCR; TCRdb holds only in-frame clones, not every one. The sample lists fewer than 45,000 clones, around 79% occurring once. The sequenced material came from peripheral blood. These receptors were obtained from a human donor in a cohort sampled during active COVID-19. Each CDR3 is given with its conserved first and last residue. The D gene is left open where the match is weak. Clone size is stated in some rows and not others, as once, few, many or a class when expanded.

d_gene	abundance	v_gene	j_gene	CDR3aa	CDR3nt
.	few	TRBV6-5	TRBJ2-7	CASTGGAGQYF	TGTGCCAGCACCGGTGGGGCCGGGCAGTACTTC
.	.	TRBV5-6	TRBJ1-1	CASSPLRTPKMNTEAFF	TGTGCCAGCAGCCCACTACGGACACCTAAAATGAACACTGAAGCTTTCTTT
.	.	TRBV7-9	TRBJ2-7	CASGIQAEQYF	TGTGCCAGCGGTATACAGGCCGAGCAGTACTTC
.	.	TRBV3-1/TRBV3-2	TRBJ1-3	CASSPQWGDSGNTIYF	TGTGCCAGCAGCCCCCAATGGGGGGACTCTGGAAACACCATATATTTT
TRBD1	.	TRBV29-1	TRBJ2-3	CSVAGTGVTDTQYF	TGCAGCGTTGCCGGGACAGGGGTCACAGATACGCAGTATTTT
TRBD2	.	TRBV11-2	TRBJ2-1	CASSFSSGSYHPNEQFF	TGTGCCAGCAGCTTCTCTAGCGGGAGTTATCATCCGAATGAGCAGTTCTTC
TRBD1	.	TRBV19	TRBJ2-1	CASSIVMTGLDLFF	TGTGCCAGTAGTATCGTTATGACAGGGTTGGATCTGTTCTTC
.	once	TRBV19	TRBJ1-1	CASRSRGAGEAFF	TGTGCCAGTAGAAGTCGGGGGGCGGGTGAAGCTTTCTTT
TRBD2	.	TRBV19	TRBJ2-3	CASSKGLSTDTQYF	TGTGCCAGTAGTAAGGGACTATCCACAGATACGCAGTATTTT
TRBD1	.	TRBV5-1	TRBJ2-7	CASKIGQGYEQYF	TGCGCCAGCAAAATTGGACAGGGGTACGAGCAGTACTTC
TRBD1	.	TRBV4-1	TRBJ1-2	CASSQFLDRVDGYTF	TGCGCCAGCAGCCAATTTTTGGACAGGGTTGATGGCTACACCTTC
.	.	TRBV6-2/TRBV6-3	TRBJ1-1	CASSGQMNTEAFF	TGTGCCAGCAGTGGGCAGATGAACACTGAAGCTTTCTTT
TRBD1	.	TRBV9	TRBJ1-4	CASSPRTGHNEKLFF	TGTGCCAGCAGCCCCCGGACAGGGCACAATGAAAAACTGTTTTTT
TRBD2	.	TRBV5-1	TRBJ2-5	CASSPGLAGWGETQYF	TGCGCCAGCAGCCCGGGACTAGCGGGTTGGGGGGAGACCCAGTACTTC
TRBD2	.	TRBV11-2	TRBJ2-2	CASSLVASGRGELFF	TGTGCCAGCAGCTTAGTAGCTAGCGGGAGAGGGGAGCTGTTTTTT
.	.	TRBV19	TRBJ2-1	CASSLSGRGSYNEQFF	TGTGCCAGTAGCCTTAGCGGAAGAGGGTCCTACAATGAGCAGTTCTTC
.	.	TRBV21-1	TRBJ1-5	CASSKSDREIDNQPQHF	TGTGCCAGCAGCAAATCCGACAGGGAAATTGACAATCAGCCCCAGCATTTT
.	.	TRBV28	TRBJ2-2	CASSSSLGGDTGELFF	TGTGCCAGCAGTTCTTCTTTAGGGGGGGACACCGGGGAGCTGTTTTTT
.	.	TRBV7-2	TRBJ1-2	CASRPSSTGIKNGYTF	TGTGCCAGCAGGCCATCCTCTACAGGGATAAAGAATGGCTACACCTTC
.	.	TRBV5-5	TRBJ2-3	CASSFLPSSTDTQYF	TGTGCCAGCAGCTTCCTCCCTTCTAGCACAGATACGCAGTATTTT
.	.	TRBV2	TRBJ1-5	CASSELASNQPQHF	TGTGCCAGCAGTGAACTGGCTAGCAATCAGCCCCAGCATTTT
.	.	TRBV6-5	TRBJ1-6	CASSSTRGDNSPLHF	TGTGCCAGCAGTTCAACCAGGGGCGATAATTCACCCCTCCACTTT
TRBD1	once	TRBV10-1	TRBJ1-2	CASSGGRTGDPEGYTF	TGCGCCAGCAGTGGAGGTAGGACAGGGGACCCAGAGGGCTACACCTTC
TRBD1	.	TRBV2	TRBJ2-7	CASSGGDRSYEQYF	TGTGCCAGCAGCGGCGGGGACAGGTCCTACGAGCAGTACTTC
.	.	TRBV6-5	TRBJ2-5	CASSKGLRETQYF	TGTGCCAGCAGTAAGGGACTCCGAGAGACCCAGTACTTC
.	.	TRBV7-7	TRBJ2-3	CASSPSGLSTDTQYF	TGTGCTAGCAGCCCGAGCGGGTTAAGCACAGATACGCAGTATTTT
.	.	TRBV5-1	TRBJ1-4	CASSWGPANEKLFF	TGCGCCAGCAGCTGGGGCCCAGCTAATGAAAAACTGTTTTTT
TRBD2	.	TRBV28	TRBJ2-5	CASSREGTQYF	TGTGCCAGCAGTAGGGAGGGGACCCAGTACTTC
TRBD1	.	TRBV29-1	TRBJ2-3	CSVVGQGTDTQYF	TGCAGCGTGGTGGGACAGGGCACAGATACGCAGTATTTT
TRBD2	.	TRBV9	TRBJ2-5	CASSVQGLAGPGAQYF	TGTGCCAGCAGCGTCCAGGGACTAGCGGGTCCCGGGGCCCAGTACTTC
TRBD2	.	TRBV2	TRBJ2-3	CASSLQAGEGTDTQYF	TGTGCCAGCAGCCTCCAGGCGGGAGAGGGCACAGATACGCAGTATTTT
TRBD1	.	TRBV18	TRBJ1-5	CASSQGQGRDQPQHF	TGTGCCAGCTCACAAGGACAGGGGAGGGATCAGCCCCAGCATTTT
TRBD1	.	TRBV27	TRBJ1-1	CASSRDRGSDTEAFF	TGTGCCAGCAGCCGTGACAGGGGATCGGACACTGAAGCTTTCTTT
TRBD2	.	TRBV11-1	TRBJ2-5	CASSSGTSLQETQYF	TGTGCCAGCAGCTCCGGGACTAGCCTCCAAGAGACCCAGTACTTC
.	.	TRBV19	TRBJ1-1	CASTTIMSGIGNTEAFF	TGTGCCAGTACCACGATAATGTCAGGCATCGGTAACACTGAAGCTTTCTTT
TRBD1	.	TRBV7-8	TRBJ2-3	CASSLARQGAQYF	TGTGCCAGCAGCTTAGCGCGACAGGGTGCGCAGTATTTT
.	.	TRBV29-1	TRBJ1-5	CSVYPQQGRSNQPQHF	TGCAGCGTATACCCCCAACAGGGAAGAAGCAATCAGCCCCAGCATTTT
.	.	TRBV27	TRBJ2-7	CASSLWSAPGEQYF	TGTGCCAGCAGTTTATGGTCCGCCCCGGGGGAGCAGTACTTC
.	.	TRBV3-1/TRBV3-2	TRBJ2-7	CASSPRGYNYEQYF	TGTGCCAGCAGCCCTCGCGGCTATAACTACGAGCAGTACTTC
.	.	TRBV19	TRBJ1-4	CASSIRGNEKLFF	TGTGCCAGTAGTATAAGAGGCAATGAAAAACTGTTTTTT
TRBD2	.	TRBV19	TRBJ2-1	CASSTLTSGRFYNEQFF	TGTGCCAGTAGTACATTGACTAGCGGGAGGTTCTACAATGAGCAGTTCTTC
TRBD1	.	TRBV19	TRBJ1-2	CASRDRGNANYGYTF	TGTGCCAGTAGGGACAGGGGGAATGCTAACTATGGCTACACCTTC
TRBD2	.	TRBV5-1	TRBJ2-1	CASSSRGAGGGPQFF	TGCGCCAGCAGCTCTAGGGGAGCGGGAGGAGGGCCGCAGTTCTTC
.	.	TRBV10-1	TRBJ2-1	CASTPSGVRNEQFF	TGCGCCAGCACCCCCTCGGGAGTGCGTAATGAGCAGTTCTTC
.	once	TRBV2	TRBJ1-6	CASSAQPRRGYNSPLHF	TGTGCCAGCAGTGCACAACCGCGTAGGGGCTATAATTCACCCCTCCACTTT
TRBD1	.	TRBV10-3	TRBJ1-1	CAISEGTGRNTEAFF	TGTGCCATCAGTGAAGGGACAGGCCGGAACACTGAAGCTTTCTTT
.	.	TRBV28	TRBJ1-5	CASSWGGDNQPQHF	TGTGCCAGCAGTTGGGGGGGAGACAATCAGCCCCAGCATTTT
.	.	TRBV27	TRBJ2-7	CASSPGSSYEQYF	TGTGCCAGCTCGCCGGGGTCCTCCTACGAGCAGTACTTC
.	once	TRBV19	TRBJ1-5	CASSIEAGSYGNQPQHF	TGTGCCAGTAGTATTGAGGCAGGGTCATACGGCAATCAGCCCCAGCATTTT
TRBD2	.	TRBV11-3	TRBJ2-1	CASSLRTSGRGEQFF	TGTGCCAGCAGCTTAAGGACTAGCGGGCGAGGGGAGCAGTTCTTC
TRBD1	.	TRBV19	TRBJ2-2	CASSPRTGVLTGELFF	TGTGCCAGTAGTCCTCGGACAGGGGTTTTAACCGGGGAGCTGTTTTTT
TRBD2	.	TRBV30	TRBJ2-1	CAWSAGGVSGGNEQFF	TGTGCCTGGAGCGCTGGAGGGGTTAGCGGGGGTAATGAGCAGTTCTTC
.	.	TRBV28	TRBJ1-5	CASSLVGSRQPQHF	TGTGCCAGCAGTTTAGTCGGGAGCCGGCAGCCCCAGCATTTT
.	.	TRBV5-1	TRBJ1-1	CASSFAGERTEAFF	TGCGCCAGCAGCTTCGCGGGGGAGAGGACTGAAGCTTTCTTT
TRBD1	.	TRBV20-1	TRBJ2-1	CSASVGTAYNEQFF	TGCAGTGCTAGTGTTGGGACAGCTTACAATGAGCAGTTCTTC
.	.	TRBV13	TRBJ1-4	CASSLGSGNEKLFF	TGTGCCAGCAGCTTAGGCAGCGGTAATGAAAAACTGTTTTTT
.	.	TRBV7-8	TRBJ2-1	CASSLAGRIGYNEQFF	TGTGCCAGCAGCTTAGCGGGGCGGATCGGCTACAATGAGCAGTTCTTC